This TCR beta chain was documented in a study of identical twins. Study-wide results and limits: Cord blood's abundant beta clonotypes had fewer insertions, unlike memory repertoires. Models predicted less out-of-frame TCR alpha sharing in monozygotic twins than was found.

Germline V CDR1 and CDR2: MDHEN, SYDVKM. CDR3 size: 15 residues. Healthy Caucasians made up all donors. This clonotype was seen a few times. No antigen is known for it. A universal primer site was incorporated via template switching, and the cDNA contained unique molecular identifiers. TCRdb re-called the 5' RACE reads through MiXCR, storing one row per CDR3 protein. The sample carries hundreds of thousands of distinct CDR3 sequences, about 12% recorded once. The sample also formed part of further work on yellow fever vaccine responses in identical twins.

The chain combines TRBV28 with TRBJ2-1; D possibly corresponds to TRBD2 (6 bases). The source is a woman between 18 and 29 years old in good health. The sequenced sample consisted of PBMCs. Here the CDR3 DNA reads TGTGCTCCTAGACCGGGTAGCGGAGATTACAATGAGCAGTTCTTC. Protein product: CAPRPGSGDYNEQFF.